This entry describes one T cell receptor (beta chain). Profiled with immunoSEQ multiplex PCR; TCRdb holds only in-frame clones, not every one. Of fewer than 65,000 clones detected, about 80% appear once; the ten largest clones hold 3.5%. The data were obtained in a study of blood T cell repertoires in COVID-19. The CDR3 extends over 19 amino acids. Sequenced material: peripheral blood. The clonotype originates from a man in his fifties or sixties with acute or convalescent COVID-19. V usage is TRBV21-1 and J usage is TRBJ2-3; TRBD2 was called by the table and not checked on the DNA. TRBV21-1 is tagged as a pseudogene. The CDR3 loop reads CASSKPGTSGGPSTDTQYF. CDR3 nucleotide sequence: TGTGCCAGCAGCAAACCCGGGACTAGCGGGGGCCCAAGCACAGATACGCAGTATTTT.